One sample yielded the 19 T cell receptor beta chains listed below, sequenced in a study of blood T cell repertoires in COVID-19. The protocol was immunoSEQ multiplex PCR, while the TCRdb copy is restricted to in-frame clones and leaves out a portion. The repertoire holds around 150,000 clones, with around 83% as singletons. Sequences were obtained from peripheral blood. Receptor source: a man between 18 and 35 years old with acute or convalescent COVID-19.

This rearrangement joins TRBV5-1 to TRBJ2-2; perhaps TRBD1 as D (6 bases). V was cut by 4 bases and J by 1 base, with 11 bases left in between. In germline, CDR1 is SGHRS, CDR2 YFSETQ. The CDR3 contains 15 residues. The CDR3 nucleotides read TGCGCCAGCAGCAGTGAGACAGGGAACACCGGGGAGCTGTTTTTT. It translates to CASSSETGNTGELFF. Full variable domain (outside the CDR3, taken from reference TRBV5-1 and TRBJ2-2): KAGVTQTPRYLIKTRGQQVTLSCSPISGHRSVSWYQQTPGQGLQFLFEYFSETQRNKGNFPGRFSGRQFSNSRSEMNVSTLELGDSALYLCASSSETGNTGELFFGEGSRLTVL.

This sequence joins TRBV5-6 and TRBJ1-2, with TRBD1 identical over 9 bases. Germline V lookup: CDR1 SGHDT, CDR2 YYEEEE. CDR3 size: 14 residues. The trim removed 2 bases at V and 5 bases at J, leaving 4 bases unmatched. CDR3 DNA: TGTGCCAGCAGCTTCCGGGACAGGGATTATGGCTACACCTTC. Its protein product is CASSFRDRDYGYTF.

The CDR3 protein is CASSLRGGDYDGYTF. The CDR3 coding sequence is TGTGCCAGCAGCTTGAGAGGGGGGGACTACGATGGCTACACCTTC. This sequence joins TRBV5-6 and TRBJ1-2; perhaps TRBD1 as D (6 bases). CDR1 and CDR2 (germline): SGHDT, YYEEEE. This CDR3 region has 15 residues. With 1 base removed from V and 6 bases from J, the gap between germline ends came to 16 bases.

V is TRBV5-4 and J is TRBJ1-2; D is uncertain. The CDR3 length is 14 residues. CDR1 and CDR2 from the germline V gene are SGHNT and YYREEE (reference sequence). Trimming cost V 4 bases and J 2 bases, with 12 bases left between them. The CDR3 DNA follows: TGTGCCAGCAGCCCCTCCTTCGGGAACTATGGCTACACCTTC. It translates to CASSPSFGNYGYTF.

The chain uses TRBV11-2 and TRBJ2-2, with 9 bases identical to TRBD1. The CDR3 has 16 residues. The ends lost 4 bases at V and 5 bases at J; junction bases unmatched: 8. Germline lookup yields CDR1 SGHAT and CDR2 FQNNGV. The CDR3 sequence is CASSWTGTGLTGELFF. The DNA of the CDR3 is TGTGCCAGCAGCTGGACGGGGACAGGGTTAACCGGGGAGCTGTTTTTT.

This chain joins TRBV9 and TRBJ1-1; TRBD1 aligns across 11 bases. Germline V gene lookup returns CDR1 SGDLS and CDR2 YYNGEE. The CDR3 sequence is 15 residues long. J lost 3 bases, V lost 4 bases, and 5 bases had no gene match. In DNA form, the CDR3 reads TGTGCCAGCAGCCCCCGGACAGGGGGCCACACTGAAGCTTTCTTT. Translated: CASSPRTGGHTEAFF. Filled out from reference TRBV9 and TRBJ1-1, the complete variable domain reads DSGVTQTPKHLITATGQRVTLRCSPRSGDLSVYWYQQSLDQGLQFLIQYYNGEERAKGNILERFSAQQFPDLHSELNLSSLELGDSALYFCASSPRTGGHTEAFFGQGTRLTVV.

The rearrangement uses TRBV6-1 and TRBJ1-3, with 7 bases aligning to TRBD1. Looked up from germline, CDR1 is MNHNS and CDR2 is SASEGT. Unmatched junction bases numbered 2, after V lost 2 bases and J lost 4 bases. The CDR3 is made up of 14 amino acids. CDR3 bases: TGTGCCAGCAGTGAAAGGGGGCTCGGAAACACCATATATTTT. This translates into CASSERGLGNTIYF.

The chain combines TRBV5-1 with TRBJ2-1; 8 bases line up with TRBD2. V lost 4 bases to trimming and J lost 7 bases; unmatched junction nucleotides: 10. The CDR3 loop spans 15 amino acids. From germline, CDR1 is SGHRS and CDR2 YFSETQ. CDR3 loop: CASSPLAGRENEQFF. The CDR3 DNA reads TGCGCCAGCAGCCCATTAGCGGGGCGGGAGAATGAGCAGTTCTTC.

The chain is built from TRBV7-9 and TRBJ2-5; no reliable D call. Per the germline V gene, CDR1 is SEHNR and CDR2 is FQNEAQ (reference sequence). V was pared by 3 bases and J by 1 base, with 6 bases between. This CDR3 has 13 amino acids. The CDR3 bases are TGTGCCAGCAGCTTCCCCTCCCAAGAGACCCAGTACTTC. Encoded protein: CASSFPSQETQYF.

The rearrangement uses TRBV27 and TRBJ2-5, with D possibly being TRBD1 (6 bases). The CDR3 is 15 residues long. CDR1 is MNHEY and CDR2 is SMNVEV in the germline V gene (reference sequence). Trimming cost V 2 bases and J 1 base, with 11 bases left between them. The CDR3 region is CASSLGGRAQETQYF. The CDR3 nucleotides are TGTGCCAGCAGTTTAGGGGGCAGGGCCCAAGAGACCCAGTACTTC.

This sequence joins TRBV9 and TRBJ2-1, with 8 bases identical to TRBD1. The CDR3 is 15 residues long. V was clipped by 0 bases and J by 7 bases; unmatched bases: 6. Germline-derived CDR1 and CDR2 are SGDLS and YYNGEE. This CDR3 reads CASSVGTGIGNEQFF. The CDR3 nucleotides read TGTGCCAGCAGCGTAGGGACAGGGATTGGGAATGAGCAGTTCTTC. The full variable domain, in which reference TRBV9 and TRBJ2-1 provide the parts outside the CDR3, is DSGVTQTPKHLITATGQRVTLRCSPRSGDLSVYWYQQSLDQGLQFLIQYYNGEERAKGNILERFSAQQFPDLHSELNLSSLELGDSALYFCASSVGTGIGNEQFFGPGTRLTVL.

J is TRBJ1-4 and V is TRBV19; maybe TRBD1 (6 bases). The length of the CDR3 is 16 residues. CDR1 and CDR2 from the germline V gene are LNHDA and SQIVND (reference sequence). V was clipped by 5 bases and J by 2 bases, with 15 bases between them. The CDR3 region is CASSAYSDSTNEKLFF. As DNA, the CDR3 is TGTGCCAGTAGTGCCTATTCGGACAGCACTAATGAAAAACTGTTTTTT.

This rearrangement joins TRBV6-5 to TRBJ1-4; 7 bases are shared with TRBD1. Germline V lookup: CDR1 MNHEY, CDR2 SVGAGI. This CDR3 is built from 14 residues. Germline trimming cut 6 bases from V and 4 bases from J; bases unmatched to any gene: 5. CDR3 sequence: CASRKGQFNEKLFF. The CDR3 DNA sequence: TGTGCCAGCAGGAAGGGACAGTTTAATGAAAAACTGTTTTTT.

The CDR3 DNA follows: TGTGCCAGCACCCGGACAGGCGGCGTCAATTCACCCCTCCACTTT. It yields the protein CASTRTGGVNSPLHF. J is TRBJ1-6 and V is TRBV6-5, with TRBD1 matching 7 bases. The trim removed 7 bases at V and 7 bases at J, leaving 10 bases unmatched. Germline CDR1 MNHEY, CDR2 SVGAGI. The CDR3 is 15 residues long.

This chain joins TRBV11-2 and TRBJ1-1; D gene unclear. The CDR3 length is 14 residues. V was shortened by 5 bases and J by 7 bases, with 17 bases between the two germline ends. CDR1 is SGHAT and CDR2 is FQNNGV in the germline V gene. The chain's CDR3 is CASSTRNIQVEAFF. The DNA of the CDR3 is TGTGCCAGCAGCACGAGGAATATACAAGTTGAAGCTTTCTTT.

The V call is TRBV7-2, the J call TRBJ1-5; 7 nucleotides align to TRBD1. This CDR3 region has 15 residues. J was trimmed by 3 bases and V by 3 bases; bases with no gene match: 5. Germline V gene sequence: CDR1 SGHTA, CDR2 FQGNSA. The CDR3: CASSLAGGNNQPQHF. The CDR3 region has the DNA TGTGCCAGCAGCTTGGCAGGGGGGAACAATCAGCCCCAGCATTTT. The full variable domain, with the rest looked up from reference TRBV7-2 and TRBJ1-5, is GAGVSQSPSNKVTEKGKDVELRCDPISGHTALYWYRQSLGQGLEFLIYFQGNSAPDKSGLPSDRFSAERTGGSVSTLTIQRTQQEDSAVYLCASSLAGGNNQPQHFGDGTRLSIL.

DNA for the CDR3: TGTGCCAGCAGTTCCGGGACAGGGAACTCCTACGAGCAGTACGTC. This encodes CASSSGTGNSYEQYV. The chain recombines TRBV6-2 or TRBV6-3 with TRBJ2-7; 9 bases line up with TRBD1. CDR1 is MNHEY, CDR2 SVGEGT, per germline. This CDR3 comprises 15 residues. Germline trimming cut 4 bases from V and 0 bases from J; bases unmatched to any gene: 4.

The chain uses TRBV29-1 and TRBJ1-2; maybe TRBD1 (6 bases). Trimming stripped 6 bases from V and 5 bases from J, with 16 bases between. The CDR3 has 13 residues. Germline values: CDR1 SQVTM, CDR2 ANQGSEA. The CDR3 DNA reads as TGCAGCGTCCCCTCCAGGGGTTTGTATGGCTACACCTTC. This translates into CSVPSRGLYGYTF.

This clone was picked up a small number of times. The chain is built from TRBV2 and TRBJ1-2; weak D call: TRBD1 (6 bases). This CDR3 has 14 amino acids. Looked up from germline, CDR1 is SNHLY and CDR2 is FYNNEI. V lost 4 bases to trimming and J lost 8 bases, with 17 bases between them. The CDR3 here is CASSGQAEALGYTF. The CDR3 bases are TGTGCCAGCAGTGGACAGGCGGAGGCTCTGGGCTACACCTTC. The complete variable domain, with remaining parts taken from reference TRBV2 and TRBJ1-2, reads EPEVTQTPSHQVTQMGQEVILRCVPISNHLYFYWYRQILGQKVEFLVSFYNNEISEKSEIFDDQFSVERPDGSNFTLKIRSTKLEDSAMYFCASSGQAEALGYTFGSGTRLTVV.